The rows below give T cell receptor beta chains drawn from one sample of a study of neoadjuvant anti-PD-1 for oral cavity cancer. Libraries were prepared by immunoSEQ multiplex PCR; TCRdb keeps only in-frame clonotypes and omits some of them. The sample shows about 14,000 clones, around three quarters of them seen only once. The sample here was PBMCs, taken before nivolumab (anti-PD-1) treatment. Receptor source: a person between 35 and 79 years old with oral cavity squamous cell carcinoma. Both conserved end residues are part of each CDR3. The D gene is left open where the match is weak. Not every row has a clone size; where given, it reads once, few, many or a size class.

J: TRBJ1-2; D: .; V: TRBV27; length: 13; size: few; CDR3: CASSLRENYGYTF; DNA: TGTGCCAGCAGTTTAAGGGAAAACTATGGCTACACCTTC
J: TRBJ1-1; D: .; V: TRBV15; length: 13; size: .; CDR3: CATSDALETEAFF; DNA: TGTGCCACCAGCGACGCATTGGAGACTGAAGCTTTCTTT
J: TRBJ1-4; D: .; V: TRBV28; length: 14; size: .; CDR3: CASRRTASNEKLFF; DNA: TGTGCCAGCAGACGGACAGCTTCTAATGAAAAACTGTTTTTT
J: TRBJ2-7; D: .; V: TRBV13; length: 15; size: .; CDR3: CASSSRKGLSYEQYF; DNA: TGTGCCAGCAGCTCGCGCAAGGGCCTTTCCTACGAGCAGTACTTC
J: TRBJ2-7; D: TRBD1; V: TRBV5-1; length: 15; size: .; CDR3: CASSLKQGASYEQYF; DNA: TGCGCCAGCAGCTTGAAACAGGGGGCTTCCTACGAGCAGTACTTC
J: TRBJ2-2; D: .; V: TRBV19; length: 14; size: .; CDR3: CASKASVNTGELFF; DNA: TGTGCCAGTAAAGCCTCGGTAAACACCGGGGAGCTGTTTTTT
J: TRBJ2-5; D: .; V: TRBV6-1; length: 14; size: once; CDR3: CASSGRTPQETQYF; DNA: TGTGCCAGCAGTGGCCGGACTCCCCAAGAGACCCAGTACTTC
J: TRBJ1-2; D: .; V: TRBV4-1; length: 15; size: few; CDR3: CASSQDRTTNYGYTF; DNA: TGCGCCAGCAGCCAAGACAGGACTACAAACTATGGCTACACCTTC
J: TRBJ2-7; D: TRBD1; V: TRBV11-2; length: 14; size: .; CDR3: CASSNRDSSYEQYF; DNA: TGTGCCAGCAGCAACCGGGACAGCTCCTACGAGCAGTACTTC
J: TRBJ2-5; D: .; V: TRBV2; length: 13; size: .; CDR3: CASSGDLQETQYF; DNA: TGTGCCAGCAGTGGGGACTTACAAGAGACCCAGTACTTC
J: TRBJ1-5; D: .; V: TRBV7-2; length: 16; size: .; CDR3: CASSLATNRFYQPQHF; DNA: TGTGCCAGCAGCTTAGCTACAAACAGGTTTTATCAGCCCCAGCATTTT
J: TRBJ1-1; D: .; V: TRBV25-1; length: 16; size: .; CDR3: CASSDPFGDLNTEAFF; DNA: TGTGCCAGCAGTGACCCCTTTGGGGACCTGAACACTGAAGCTTTCTTT
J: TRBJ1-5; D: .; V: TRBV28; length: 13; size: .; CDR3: CASSLSGQKPQHF; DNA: TGTGCCAGCAGTTTATCCGGGCAAAAGCCCCAGCATTTT
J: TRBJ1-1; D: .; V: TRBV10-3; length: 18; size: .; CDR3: CAISAAGAGGNLNTEAFF; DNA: TGTGCCATCAGTGCGGCCGGGGCAGGCGGAAATCTGAACACTGAAGCTTTCTTT
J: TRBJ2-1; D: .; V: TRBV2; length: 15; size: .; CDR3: CASSGGGLTYNEQFF; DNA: TGTGCCAGCAGTGGCGGAGGGCTGACCTACAATGAGCAGTTCTTC
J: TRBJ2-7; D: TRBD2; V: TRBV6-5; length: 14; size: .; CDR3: CASSLKRGLHEQYF; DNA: TGTGCCAGCAGTCTTAAGCGGGGCCTCCACGAGCAGTACTTC
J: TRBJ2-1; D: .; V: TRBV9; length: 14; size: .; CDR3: CASSPQTRGNEQFF; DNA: TGTGCCAGCAGCCCCCAGACTAGGGGTAATGAGCAGTTCTTC
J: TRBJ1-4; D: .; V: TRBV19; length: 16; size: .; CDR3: CASSIPDPRGSEKLFF; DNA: TGTGCCAGTAGTATCCCTGACCCACGAGGTAGTGAAAAACTGTTTTTT
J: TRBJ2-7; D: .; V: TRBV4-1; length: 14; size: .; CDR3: CASRLGAGPYEQYF; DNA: TGCGCCAGCAGACTTGGGGCCGGACCCTACGAGCAGTACTTC
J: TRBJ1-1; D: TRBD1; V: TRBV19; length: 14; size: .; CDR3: CASTSDRASAEAFF; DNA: TGTGCCAGTACCTCGGACAGGGCAAGCGCTGAAGCTTTCTTT
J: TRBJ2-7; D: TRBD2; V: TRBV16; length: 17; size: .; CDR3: CASSQPGTRGLGYEQYF; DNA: TGTGCCAGCAGCCAACCCGGGACTAGGGGCCTTGGATACGAGCAGTACTTC
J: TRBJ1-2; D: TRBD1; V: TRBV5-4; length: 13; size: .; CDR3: CASSPTGGDGYTF; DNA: TGTGCCAGCAGCCCGACAGGGGGTGATGGCTACACCTTC
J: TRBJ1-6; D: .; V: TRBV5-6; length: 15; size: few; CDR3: CASSPGAQGNSPLHF; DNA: TGTGCCAGCAGCCCGGGGGCGCAGGGTAATTCACCCCTCCACTTT
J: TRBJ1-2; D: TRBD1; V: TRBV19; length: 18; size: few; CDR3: CASSPRGTGVSSNYGYTF; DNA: TGTGCCAGTAGCCCGCGTGGGACAGGGGTGTCCTCTAACTATGGCTACACCTTC
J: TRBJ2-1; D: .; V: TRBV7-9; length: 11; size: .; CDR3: CASTFTNEQFF; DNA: TGTGCCAGCACCTTCACCAATGAGCAGTTCTTC
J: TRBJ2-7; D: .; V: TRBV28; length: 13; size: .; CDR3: CASSFTRGYEQYF; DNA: TGTGCCAGCAGTTTTACCAGGGGCTACGAGCAGTACTTC
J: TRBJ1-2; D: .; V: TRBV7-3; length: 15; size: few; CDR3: CASSLYDSSGYGYTF; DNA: TGTGCCAGCAGCTTATACGACAGCTCGGGTTATGGCTACACCTTC
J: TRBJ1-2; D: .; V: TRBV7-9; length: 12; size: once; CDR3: CASSPTNYGYTF; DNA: TGTGCCAGCAGCCCCACCAACTATGGCTACACCTTC
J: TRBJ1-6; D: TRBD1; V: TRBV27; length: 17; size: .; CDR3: CASSLSRGQLLPTPLHF; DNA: TGTGCCAGCAGTTTATCTAGGGGACAGTTATTGCCAACACCCCTCCACTTT
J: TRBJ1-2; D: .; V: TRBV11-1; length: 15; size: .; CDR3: CASSPGWVGDYGYTF; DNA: TGTGCCAGCAGCCCCGGTTGGGTTGGGGACTATGGCTACACCTTC
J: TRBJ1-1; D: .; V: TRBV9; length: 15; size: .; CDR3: CASSATSPGATEAFF; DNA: TGTGCCAGCAGCGCGACTTCTCCGGGGGCCACTGAAGCTTTCTTT
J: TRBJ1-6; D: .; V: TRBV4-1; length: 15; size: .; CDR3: CASSHRDNELDPLHF; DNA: TGCGCCAGCAGCCACCGGGACAACGAACTCGATCCCCTCCACTTT
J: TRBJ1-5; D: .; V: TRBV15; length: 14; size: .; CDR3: CATSGVGGNQPQHF; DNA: TGTGCCACCAGCGGGGTGGGGGGCAATCAGCCCCAGCATTTT